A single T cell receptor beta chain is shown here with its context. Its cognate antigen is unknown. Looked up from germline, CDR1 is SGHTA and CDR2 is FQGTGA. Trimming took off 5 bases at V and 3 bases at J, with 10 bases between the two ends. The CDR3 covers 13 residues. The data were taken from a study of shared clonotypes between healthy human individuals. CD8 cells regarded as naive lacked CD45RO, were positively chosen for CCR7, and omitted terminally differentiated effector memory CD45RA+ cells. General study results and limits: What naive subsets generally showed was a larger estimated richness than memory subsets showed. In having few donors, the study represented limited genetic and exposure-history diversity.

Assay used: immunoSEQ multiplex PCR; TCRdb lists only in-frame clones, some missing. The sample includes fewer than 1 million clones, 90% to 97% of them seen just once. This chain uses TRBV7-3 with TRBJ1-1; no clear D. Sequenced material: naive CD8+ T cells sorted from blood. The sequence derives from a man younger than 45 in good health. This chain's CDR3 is CASSLYGYTEAFF. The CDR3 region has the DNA TGTGCCAGCAGCCTATACGGGTACACTGAAGCTTTCTTT. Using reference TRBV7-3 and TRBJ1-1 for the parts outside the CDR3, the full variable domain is GAGVSQTPSNKVTEKGKYVELRCDPISGHTALYWYRQSLGQGPEFLIYFQGTGAADDSGLPNDRFFAVRPEGSVSTLKIQRTERGDSAVYLCASSLYGYTEAFFGQGTRLTVV.